One sample yielded the 19 T cell receptor beta chains listed below, sequenced in a study of vaccination effects on CD4 cells after COVID-19. Their recognized antigens are unknown. Profiled with immunoSEQ multiplex PCR; TCRdb holds only in-frame clones, not every one. The sample contains about 64,000 clones, 75% to 85% of which appear only once. Before sequencing took place, the ViraFEST assay used viral peptide pools to expand antigen-specific CD4+ T cells. At the end of around 11 days of culture, CD4+ T cells were isolated. Two doses of either BNT162b2 or mRNA-1273 were given to each participant. The material sequenced was CD4+ T cells from PBMCs cultured with HCoV-OC43 spike peptides, taken after COVID-19 vaccination. Documented subset: HCoV-OC43 spike overlapping peptide pool stimulation. The origin of the receptors is a human donor who received a COVID-19 vaccine.

This chain links TRBV7-2 with TRBJ1-3; D gene unclear. The germline gives CDR1 SGHTA, CDR2 FQGNSA. V was clipped by 4 bases and J by 2 bases, with 0 bases between them. The CDR3 extends over 11 amino acids. The CDR3 spells CASSSGNTIYF. The CDR3 DNA is TGTGCCAGCAGCTCTGGAAACACCATATATTTT. Looking up the rest from reference TRBV7-2 and TRBJ1-3 gives the full variable domain: GAGVSQSPSNKVTEKGKDVELRCDPISGHTALYWYRQSLGQGLEFLIYFQGNSAPDKSGLPSDRFSAERTGGSVSTLTIQRTQQEDSAVYLCASSSGNTIYFGEGSWLTVV.

This chain uses TRBV7-2 with TRBJ2-1, with 7 bases matching TRBD1. Trimming at V came to 5 bases and at J to 9 bases, leaving 7 bases not matched to a gene. The CDR3 covers 13 residues. CDR1 is SGHTA, CDR2 FQGNSA, per germline. Here the CDR3 reads CASSQRGPREQFF. In DNA, the CDR3 is TGTGCCAGCAGCCAAAGGGGGCCCCGTGAGCAGTTCTTC. Complete variable domain (other parts from reference TRBV7-2 and TRBJ2-1): GAGVSQSPSNKVTEKGKDVELRCDPISGHTALYWYRQSLGQGLEFLIYFQGNSAPDKSGLPSDRFSAERTGGSVSTLTIQRTQQEDSAVYLCASSQRGPREQFFGPGTRLTVL.

V is TRBV4-1 and J is TRBJ2-5, with a weak D call TRBD2 (5 bases). The V end lost 4 bases, the J end lost 0 bases, and 15 bases lay between the germline ends. CDR1 MGHRA and CDR2 YSYEKL come from the germline V gene. The CDR3 sequence is 16 residues long. For the CDR3, the DNA is TGCGCCAGCAGCCGCCGGACGGGAAACTACCAAGAGACCCAGTACTTC. Translating it yields CASSRRTGNYQETQYF.

This chain links TRBV18 with TRBJ1-1; the match to TRBD1 covers 7 bases. The CDR3 has 13 amino acids. The V gene's germline CDR1 is KGHSH and CDR2 LQKENI. The V and J ends lost 4 bases and 3 bases, in that order; junction bases with no gene match: 2. CDR3 in amino acids: CASSRGTDTEAFF. Written as DNA, the CDR3 is TGTGCCAGCTCACGGGGGACAGACACTGAAGCTTTCTTT. The whole variable domain, filled in from reference TRBV18 and TRBJ1-1, reads NAGVMQNPRHLVRRRGQEARLRCSPMKGHSHVYWYRQLPEEGLKFMVYLQKENIIDESGMPKERFSAEFPKEGPSILRIQQVVRGDSAAYFCASSRGTDTEAFFGQGTRLTVV.

This clone was observed once. The chain joins TRBV28 to TRBJ1-4; 12 bases align to TRBD1. The germline gives CDR1 MDHEN, CDR2 SYDVKM. After removal of 3 bases from V and 7 bases from J, the junction contained 9 bases not matched to a gene. The CDR3 has 17 amino acids. The CDR3 region is CASSFPGQGASGEKLFF. For the CDR3, the DNA is TGTGCCAGCAGTTTCCCGGGACAGGGGGCCAGTGGTGAAAAACTGTTTTTT.

This clone showed up just once. This chain connects TRBV21-1 to TRBJ2-7; TRBD2, the table's D call, was not compared with the DNA. TRBV21-1 is noted as a pseudogene. The CDR3 runs 15 residues. The CDR3 nucleotides are TGTGCCAGCAGCACTACGAACGCCGTAGCCTACGAGCAGTACGTC. This encodes CASSTTNAVAYEQYV.

In DNA form, the CDR3 reads TGTGCCAGCAGTGACTCACGGGACAGGGGATCAATATCCTATAATTCACCCCTCCACTTT. Translated: CASSDSRDRGSISYNSPLHF. V and J are TRBV6-4 and TRBJ1-6, with 10 bases lining up with TRBD1. There are 20 residues in the CDR3. Germline CDR1 reads MRHNA; CDR2 reads SNTAGT. The V gene end was trimmed by 0 bases and the J gene end by 1 base; junction bases not matched to a gene: 9.

V and J are TRBV30 and TRBJ2-3; 10 bases are shared with TRBD1. This CDR3 is 16 amino acids long. V lost 0 bases to trimming and J lost 0 bases; unmatched junction nucleotides: 3. Germline assignment: CDR1 GTSNPN and CDR2 SVGIG (reference sequence). CDR3 protein: CAWSVGQGGSTDTQYF. The CDR3 nucleotides are TGTGCCTGGAGTGTAGGACAGGGGGGTAGCACAGATACGCAGTATTTT.

The V gene is TRBV5-1, the J gene TRBJ2-2, with D unresolved. This CDR3 is 13 amino acids long. Germline lookup yields CDR1 SGHRS and CDR2 YFSETQ. V was cut by 4 bases and J by 1 base, with 5 bases left in between. The CDR3: CASSLRNTGELFF. DNA of the CDR3: TGCGCCAGCAGCCTTAGGAACACCGGGGAGCTGTTTTTT. Variable domain in full (rest from reference TRBV5-1 and TRBJ2-2): KAGVTQTPRYLIKTRGQQVTLSCSPISGHRSVSWYQQTPGQGLQFLFEYFSETQRNKGNFPGRFSGRQFSNSRSEMNVSTLELGDSALYLCASSLRNTGELFFGEGSRLTVL.

The gene calls are TRBV3-1 (or the pseudogene TRBV3-2) and TRBJ2-5; TRBD2 agrees at 10 bases. Germline V gene lookup returns CDR1 LGHDT and CDR2 YNNKEL (reference sequence). V trimming: 2 bases; J trimming: 5 bases; junction bases outside the gene matches: 5. This CDR3 is 15 amino acids long. The CDR3 loop is CASSQQRGGRETQYF. The CDR3 nucleotides read TGTGCCAGCAGCCAACAGCGGGGGGGCCGTGAGACCCAGTACTTC.

The gene calls are TRBV5-1 and TRBJ1-3, with D perhaps TRBD1 (6 bases). V was cut by 4 bases and J by 4 bases, with 24 bases left in between. Per the germline V gene, CDR1 is SGHRS and CDR2 is YFSETQ. This CDR3 region has 18 residues. CDR3 sequence reads: CASSVLGPSGGSGNTIYF. CDR3 sequence (DNA): TGCGCCAGCAGCGTCTTGGGACCCTCGGGGGGCTCAGGAAACACCATATATTTT.

The V call is TRBV7-2, the J call TRBJ2-1, with 7 bases matching TRBD1. The CDR3 is 14 amino acids. Germline V CDR1 and CDR2: SGHTA, FQGNSA. With 3 bases clipped from V and 9 bases from J, the junction kept 8 bases outside the gene matches. DNA of the CDR3: TGTGCCAGCAGCTTGCACAGGGGAGACGGTGAGCAGTTCTTC. As protein: CASSLHRGDGEQFF.

This chain links TRBV5-1 with TRBJ1-1, with D perhaps TRBD1 (5 bases). The CDR3 is 12 amino acids. V was shortened by 3 bases and J by 4 bases, with 7 bases between the two germline ends. From germline, CDR1 is SGHRS and CDR2 YFSETQ. The CDR3 reads CASSWDGTEAFF. Here the CDR3 DNA reads TGCGCCAGCAGCTGGGACGGCACTGAAGCTTTCTTT.

The V and J genes are TRBV7-2 and TRBJ1-4, with a weak D call TRBD1 (6 bases). The CDR3 has 18 residues. The V gene lost 5 bases and the J gene lost 4 bases, with 23 bases spanning the gap. The germline V gene has CDR1 SGHTA and CDR2 FQGNSA. CDR3 region: CASSKNLVIPDSNEKLFF. DNA of the CDR3: TGTGCCAGCAGCAAAAACTTAGTAATACCGGACAGTAATGAAAAACTGTTTTTT.

The genes are TRBV28 and TRBJ1-2; no clear D gene. Germline CDR1 is MDHEN and CDR2 is SYDVKM. Trimming took off 6 bases at V and 7 bases at J, with 6 bases between the two ends. The CDR3 has 10 amino acids. The CDR3 protein is CASRRGGYTF. The CDR3 DNA reads as TGTGCCAGCAGAAGAGGTGGCTACACCTTC.

The rearrangement links TRBV27 to TRBJ2-2; TRBD1 agrees at 10 bases. Looked up from germline, CDR1 is MNHEY and CDR2 is SMNVEV (reference sequence). The CDR3 loop spans 14 amino acids. Losses at the gene ends were 4 bases for V and 15 bases for J; bases not matched to a gene: 11. The CDR3 sequence: CASSSPGTGVRVFF. The CDR3 nucleotides read TGTGCCAGCAGTTCCCCCGGGACAGGGGTTAGGGTGTTTTTT.

The rearrangement joins TRBV6-2 or TRBV6-3 to TRBJ1-2, with TRBD1 matching over 9 bases. CDR1 is MNHEY, CDR2 SVGEGT, per germline. The junction had 9 bases not matched to a gene; V was cut back by 5 bases and J by 2 bases. The CDR3 is 16 residues long. CDR3 amino acids: CASSRMGQGLNYGYTF. DNA for the CDR3: TGTGCCAGCAGTAGGATGGGACAGGGCCTAAACTATGGCTACACCTTC.

The chain links TRBV6-6 to TRBJ2-5, with D perhaps being TRBD1 or TRBD2 (5 bases each). Trimming removed 6 bases from V and 7 bases from J, with 15 bases in between. Germline lookup yields CDR1 MNHNY and CDR2 SVGAGI (reference sequence). There are 13 residues in the CDR3. CDR3 in amino acids: CASRVGTSGTQYF. In DNA, the CDR3 is TGTGCCAGCAGGGTCGGGACCTCTGGGACCCAGTACTTC.

CDR3 nucleotide sequence: TGTGCCAGCAGTTACTTGGCAGGCCGCAATCAGCCCCAGCATTTT. It translates to CASSYLAGRNQPQHF. The chain joins TRBV6-5 to TRBJ1-5; unclear D gene. This CDR3 has 15 amino acids. The V gene's germline CDR1 is MNHEY and CDR2 SVGAGI. Trimming took off 1 base at V and 2 bases at J, with 9 bases between the two ends.